The T cell receptor beta chain described here comes from a study of regulatory T cells in long-lasting Graves disease. Study in general: Over 5 years of antithyroid drugs with positive TSH receptor antibodies was taken to mean persistent Graves' disease. The study, taken as a whole, reports: Segments TRBV28, TRBJ1-2 and TRBJ2-5 showed preferential usage in persistent disease.

The sample's time point: persistent/refractory GD, antithyroid drugs over 5 years with positive TRAb. Generation of the TCR library employed RNA extracted from PBMCs. The guidelines of the American Thyroid Association were the basis for diagnosing Graves' disease. Recruitment took place at an endocrinology department in Xi'an, China. CDR3 length equals 12 residues. V lost 7 bases and J lost 4, with 7 bases in between. CDR3-region Arm-PCR and iRepertoire HTBI primers produced the TCR beta libraries. TCRdb analysed the multiplex PCR reads with MiXCR anew, one entry per CDR3 protein. Counted here are 350,000 to 450,000 distinct CDR3 sequences, less than 25% occurring once; the ten biggest clones make up less than 25%. A remark on this clonotype: Its antigen is currently unknown.

Material: peripheral blood mononuclear cells (PBMCs), obtained when the disease was refractory, from a patient treated with antithyroid drugs. This receptor was identified in a female donor with Graves disease. The V and J genes are TRBV12-3 or TRBV12-4 and TRBJ2-2; D is perhaps TRBD2 (5 bases). CDR3 DNA sequence: TGTGCCAGCAACGGGATCACCGGGGAGCTGTTTTTT. Translating it yields CASNGITGELFF.